This T cell receptor beta chain is from a study of T-cell reconstitution after alpha-beta-depleted transplantation in children (dated by TCRdb to 2016 to 2017). Background for the entire study: T-cell immune reconstitution after TCRalphabeta/CD19-depleted allogeneic hematopoietic cell transplantation in children was quantitatively tracked in the study by means of TCR repertoire profiling. Overall study results and their limits: The frequencies of hyperexpanded clones fell over the following months, and after one year, T-cell counts and TCRbeta diversity were mostly attributed to newly produced T cells. Apparently early alphabetaT-cell count recovery about two months after transplant reportedly relied on only several hundred rapidly expanded clones derived from non-depleted graft cells. The high TCRbeta diversity at day 60 in some patients was ascribed to recipient T cells and intrathymic progenitors that had survived conditioning.

V has 7 bases trimmed and J has 4 bases trimmed; junction bases matching no gene number 7. The germline V gene gives CDR1 as SGHRS and CDR2 as YFSETQ. The CDR3 goes from the cysteine to the phenylalanine over 15 residues. Just the 45-base CDR3 DNA is kept, in frame starting at base 1. The protocol used for the library was PCR. Sequenced using an Illumina HiSeq 2500. TCR library preparation used molecular barcoding, with unique molecular identifiers applied to normalize quantification of the TCRbeta repertoire. In TCRdb, the public reads were trimmed at Q25 with fastp and aligned with MiXCR, with productive beta chains retained. Entries that share a CDR3 protein sequence are merged under the most common genes and DNA. For this sample the table gives fewer than 250,000 distinct CDR3 sequences, of which roughly 8.2% were detected only once. Just under 6.5% of the sample belongs to the ten largest clones.

This clonotype has ten or more counts. The antigen this receptor binds is unknown. Base qualities are missing; no much larger clone stands one base away. This specimen's treatment or condition label, interpreted: allogeneic hematopoietic cell transplantation with graft depleted of TCRalphabeta T cells and CD19 B cells. The transplant recipients were children given TCRalphabeta/CD19-depleted allogeneic hematopoietic cell grafts. The source is a male patient between 5 and 17 years old who had a stem cell transplant for acute lymphoblastic leukemia, so the T cells may come from the graft donor. The sample consisted of PBMCs, mostly from graft donor cells, taken 180 days after TCRalphabeta/CD19-depleted stem cell transplant. This chain is built from TRBV5-1 and TRBJ2-3, with TRBD2 matching 12 junction bases. The DNA is TGCGCCAGCCATAGACTAGCGGGAGCCCCAGATACGCAGTATTTT. Its amino acids are CASHRLAGAPDTQYF.